The T cell receptor (beta chain) described here comes from a study of T cell clusters in autoimmune cytopenias. Findings and caveats of the study: Functional roles of the in silico T cell clusters still await experimental validation. Healthy donors had about 3-fold more exclusive TRB clusters than active autoimmune hepatitis patients. The cluster-lack signature was not seen for secondary cytopenia versus chronic lymphocytic leukemia.

TRB amplification used roughly 250 ng of peripheral blood genomic DNA. The CDR3 is made up of 14 amino acids. Per the germline V gene, CDR1 is MNHEY and CDR2 is SVGAGI. On this clonotype itself: Its target is not known.

One tube held mixed TRB-A and TRB-B primer pools for touch-down PCR. No DNA is given; TCRdb re-called the multiplex PCR reads and lists each CDR3 protein once. Recorded for this sample: over 7,000 distinct CDR3 sequences. The chain recombines TRBV6-5 with TRBJ1-1; the D gene TCRdb calls, TRBD1, cannot be checked with no DNA. The sequenced material came from peripheral blood. The clonotype comes from a human donor with an autoimmune cytopenia or autoimmune hepatitis (not recorded which). The CDR3 here is CASRPTGRNTEAFF.